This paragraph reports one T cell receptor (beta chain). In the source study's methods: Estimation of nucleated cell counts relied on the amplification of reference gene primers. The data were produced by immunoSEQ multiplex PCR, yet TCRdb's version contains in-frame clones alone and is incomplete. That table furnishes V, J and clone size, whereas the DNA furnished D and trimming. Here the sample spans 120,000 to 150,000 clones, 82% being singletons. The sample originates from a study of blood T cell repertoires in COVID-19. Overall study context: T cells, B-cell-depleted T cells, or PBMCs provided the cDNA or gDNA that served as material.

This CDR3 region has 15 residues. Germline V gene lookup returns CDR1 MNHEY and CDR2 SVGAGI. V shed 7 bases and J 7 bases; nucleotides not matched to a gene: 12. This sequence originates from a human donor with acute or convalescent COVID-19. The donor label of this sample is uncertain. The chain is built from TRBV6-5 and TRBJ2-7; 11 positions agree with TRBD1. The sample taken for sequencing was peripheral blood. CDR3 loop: CASTRKGTGGEEQYF. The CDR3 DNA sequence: TGTGCCAGCACCCGAAAGGGGACAGGGGGTGAGGAGCAGTACTTC.